This record concerns one T cell receptor (beta chain) sequence. Measured with immunoSEQ multiplex PCR; TCRdb has only the in-frame clones, and not every one. The sample records about 290,000 clones, under 90% being singletons. This sample was included in a study of blood T cell repertoires in COVID-19. This CDR3 is 16 amino acids long. Germline CDR1 and CDR2: LGHNA and YNFKEQ. V shed 0 bases and J 6 bases; nucleotides not matched to a gene: 3. Two negative PCRs, clearance, or symptom resolution characterized the recovered Cohort 3 donors. The chain carries TRBV4-2 and TRBJ2-1, with TRBD2 matching over 12 bases. The sample taken for sequencing was PBMCs or T cells enriched from blood (not recorded which). This clonotype was sampled from a middle-aged woman who had recovered from COVID-19. The CDR3 sequence is CASSQDSSGRANEQFF. The CDR3 DNA is TGTGCCAGCAGCCAAGATTCTAGCGGGAGGGCCAATGAGCAGTTCTTC.